This TCR beta chain is from a study of human T cells and chemical hapten exposure. Time point here: healthy volunteer bleed at 6 weeks. Whole blood, unfractionated, served as the material for total RNA extraction. The CDR3 is 15 amino acids. Germline CDR1 and CDR2: SGHTA and FQGNSA. With V trimmed by 6 bases and J by 1 base, 8 bases remained unmatched. Library construction involved attaching unique molecular identifiers to individual cDNA molecules, which allowed quantitative, reproducible TCR counting. TCRdb passed the RACE reads through MiXCR, listing each CDR3 protein once. In the table there are roughly 71,000 distinct CDR3 sequences, approximately 6.1% of which are singletons.

The clonotype originates from a female donor in good health. Some clones in this sample may be carry-over from other donors' samples. The V call is TRBV7-2, the J call TRBJ2-7, with 8 nucleotides matching TRBD2. Material for sequencing was whole blood. DNA of the CDR3: TGTGCCAGCAGGACAGGACTAGCTGGTTCCTACGAGCAGTACTTC. Its protein is CASRTGLAGSYEQYF.